Following are 2 T cell receptor beta chains from one sample sequenced in a study of post-analysis software for immune sequencing data. Findings and limits, study-wide: TRBV5-6, TRBV5-1 and TRBV20-1 were among about 5 TRBV segments more frequent in patients than controls.

Tagging with unique molecular identifiers was a feature of the TCR beta cDNA libraries. TCRdb itself ran the PCR reads through MiXCR, one entry per CDR3 protein. The sample records under 900,000 distinct CDR3 sequences, roughly 50% being singletons. No antigen has been assigned to these receptors. Sequenced material: blood. The receptors were gathered from a girl under 18 with multiple sclerosis.

This chain joins TRBV5-1 and TRBJ2-5, with D possibly matching TRBD2 (6 bases). Germline CDR1 and CDR2: SGHRS and YFSETQ. The CDR3 is made up of 15 amino acids. V dropped 4 bases and J dropped 11 bases, with 24 bases sitting between them. This chain's CDR3 is CASSNGTVPASEQYF. The DNA of the CDR3 is TGCGCCAGCAGCAACGGGACTGTCCCCGCTTCAGAGCAGTACTTC. Combining the CDR3 with reference TRBV5-1 and TRBJ2-5 gives the whole variable domain KAGVTQTPRYLIKTRGQQVTLSCSPISGHRSVSWYQQTPGQGLQFLFEYFSETQRNKGNFPGRFSGRQFSNSRSEMNVSTLELGDSALYLCASSNGTVPASEQYFGPGTRLLVL.

The chain recombines TRBV12-3 or TRBV12-4 with TRBJ2-7; TRBD2 matches 10 bases. After removal of 1 base from V and 2 bases from J, the junction contained 5 bases not matched to a gene. This CDR3 spans 16 amino acids. In DNA, the CDR3 is TGTGCCAGCAGTTTAGGACAAGCGGGAGGGCCCTACGAGCAGTACTTC. Translating gives CASSLGQAGGPYEQYF.